Listed below are T cell receptor beta chains from one sample, sequenced in a study of blood T cell repertoires in COVID-19. Here immunoSEQ multiplex PCR was the method, and the copy in TCRdb shows in-frame clones only, minus some. The sample consists of more than 100,000 clones, 86% of them appearing once. Sample: peripheral blood. The receptors were gathered from a man aged 40-50 years with acute or convalescent COVID-19. The CDR3 runs from the conserved cysteine through the conserved F or W. The D gene is left open where the match is weak. Clone size is stated in some rows and not others, as once, few, many or a class when expanded.

J gene	D gene	clone size	V gene	CDR3 DNA	CDR3 protein
TRBJ2-1	NA	NA	TRBV6-5	TGTGCCAGCAGTCTTGGACAGGGAGGGAATGAGCAGTTCTTC	CASSLGQGGNEQFF
TRBJ1-5	NA	NA	TRBV18	TGTGCCAGCTCACCGGGGCACAATAGCAATCAGCCCCAGCATTTT	CASSPGHNSNQPQHF
TRBJ2-5	TRBD2	NA	TRBV4-1	TGCGCCAGCAGCCAAGAAACTCTAGCGGCGGACCAAGAGACCCAGTACTTC	CASSQETLAADQETQYF
TRBJ2-1	NA	NA	TRBV9	TGTGCCAGCAGCGTAGCTCTGACAGGCCAGGGATCAAACAATGAGCAGTTCTTC	CASSVALTGQGSNNEQFF
TRBJ1-2	TRBD1	NA	TRBV6-2/TRBV6-3	TGTGCCAGCAGTAACAGGGGAGGCTACACCTTC	CASSNRGGYTF
TRBJ2-5	NA	NA	TRBV30	TGTGCCTGGAGTCTCGGTCAAGAGACCCAGTACTTC	CAWSLGQETQYF
TRBJ1-1	TRBD1	NA	TRBV9	TGTGCCAGCAGCATAGAGGGACAGCACACTGAAGCTTTCTTT	CASSIEGQHTEAFF
TRBJ2-5	NA	NA	TRBV6-6	TGTGCCAGCAGGGCCCCTTTTGGCCAAGAGACCCAGTACTTC	CASRAPFGQETQYF
TRBJ1-5	NA	few	TRBV5-4	TGTGCCAGCAGCTTGGCAGGGGCTCGGCAGCCCCAGCATTTT	CASSLAGARQPQHF
TRBJ2-1	NA	NA	TRBV7-2	TGTGCCAGCAGCTTGGCGGGACTTCCTGACAATGAGCAGTTCTTC	CASSLAGLPDNEQFF
TRBJ1-3	NA	once	TRBV19	TGTGCCAGTAAGTTGCAGGGCGCTGGAAACACCATATATTTT	CASKLQGAGNTIYF
TRBJ2-3	TRBD2	NA	TRBV9	TGTGCCAGCAGCGTAGTTTACGGGGGGGACACAGATACGCAGTATTTT	CASSVVYGGDTDTQYF
TRBJ2-3	TRBD2	NA	TRBV11-2	TGTGCCAGCAGCTCGACGGGGGGTATTGTAGATACGCAGTATTTT	CASSSTGGIVDTQYF
TRBJ1-4	TRBD1	NA	TRBV3-1/TRBV3-2	TGTGCCAGCAGCTACCGGGACAGGGGCCTCCGCCCAGGAAATGAAAAACTGTTTTTT	CASSYRDRGLRPGNEKLFF
TRBJ1-2	NA	NA	TRBV30	TGTGCCTGGAGTCAGGGAGGCGGCTACACCTTC	CAWSQGGGYTF
TRBJ2-2	TRBD1	NA	TRBV7-2	TGTGCCAGCAGTCTCCTGGACAGGGGTCACACCGGGGAGCTGTTTTTT	CASSLLDRGHTGELFF
TRBJ1-5	TRBD1	once	TRBV5-6	TGTGCCAGCAGCCGGGGGACAGAGTATCAGCCCCAGCATTTT	CASSRGTEYQPQHF